This T cell receptor (beta chain) was sequenced in a study of T cell responses to AZD1222 COVID-19 vaccine. Regarding the study as a whole: The span of vaccine-associated CD4 TCRs extended across spike, with dominance at 160-218 and 743-854. Donors, mostly white British, included more females; clonal diversity was possibly underestimated. Of spike-specific TCRs, nearly half reportedly target regions left unmutated in variants. Recipients of two AZD1222 doses showed rising Spike-specific TCR breadth and depth.

The germline CDR1 and CDR2 sequences are LNHDA and SQIVND (reference sequence). This CDR3 spans 18 amino acids. V was pared by 2 bases and J by 4 bases, with 20 bases between. On this clone: The antigen remains undetermined.

Using immunoSEQ multiplex PCR, the repertoire was profiled, and TCRdb retains in-frame clones only, with some absent. The sample has some 84,000 clones, about 90% seen once. This sequence originates from an adult in good health. The sample here was peripheral blood, taken on day 0 of AZD1222 vaccination. The J gene is TRBJ2-2, the V gene TRBV19; no firm D call. The CDR3 region is CASSINLIGSVGTGELFF. The CDR3 bases are TGTGCCAGTAGTATAAATTTAATCGGGTCGGTGGGCACCGGGGAGCTGTTTTTT.